A single sample is the source of the 20 T cell receptor beta chains below, sequenced in a study of T cell repertoires in aging, cancer and after chemotherapy (dated by TCRdb to between 2018 and 2021). TCR beta rearrangements were amplified from genomic DNA isolated from peripheral blood, not from sorted cells or RNA. TCRdb records Illumina MiSeq as the sequencer. Rearranged TRB sequences spanning V, D and J segments were amplified by multiplex touch-down PCR using a mixed TRB-A/B primer pool. In TCRdb, the public reads were trimmed at Q25 with fastp and aligned with MiXCR, with productive beta chains retained. Here each entry gathers all rows of one CDR3 protein and keeps the most common genes and DNA. The sample table contains about 4,300 distinct CDR3 sequences; only one count was recorded for 40% to 45% of them. The top ten clonotypes cover about 60% of the sample. Source material: blood. These receptors were taken from a human donor with a solid tumor.

The chain carries TRBV6-5 and TRBJ2-2; 9 nucleotides agree with TRBD1. Germline V CDR1 and CDR2: MNHEY, SVGAGI. The CDR3 loop spans 15 amino acids. The ends lost 5 bases at V and 4 bases at J; junction bases unmatched: 5. CDR3: CASSPDRGSTGELFF. The CDR3 DNA reads as TGTGCCAGCAGTCCGGACAGGGGTAGCACCGGGGAGCTGTTTTTT.

This clonotype was seen a handful of times. The CDR3 sequence: CSARLGTARGEQYF. The CDR3 nucleotides read TGCAGTGCTAGACTCGGGACGGCGAGGGGCGAGCAGTACTTC. The genes are TRBV20-1 and TRBJ2-7; D possibly matches TRBD1 or TRBD2 (5 bases each). The CDR3 runs to 14 residues. V was trimmed by 2 bases and J by 6 bases, leaving 17 bases between them. Per the germline V gene, CDR1 is DFQATT and CDR2 is SNEGSKA (reference sequence).

This clonotype was observed a few times. The V gene is TRBV7-2, the J gene TRBJ2-7; a possible D gene is TRBD2 (7 bases). The CDR3 runs 18 residues. Trimming removed 1 base at V and 1 base at J, with 20 bases between. Germline V gene sequence: CDR1 SGHTA, CDR2 FQGNSA. Here the CDR3 DNA reads TGTGCCAGCAGCTTAGTGGGATCTAGTGGGAGGGGGTCCTACGAGCAGTACTTC. It codes for CASSLVGSSGRGSYEQYF. Full variable domain (rest looked up from reference TRBV7-2 and TRBJ2-7): GAGVSQSPSNKVTEKGKDVELRCDPISGHTALYWYRQSLGQGLEFLIYFQGNSAPDKSGLPSDRFSAERTGGSVSTLTIQRTQQEDSAVYLCASSLVGSSGRGSYEQYFGPGTRLTVT.

This clonotype showed up just a few times. This chain uses TRBV27 with TRBJ1-6; D gene ambiguous. The V gene lost 10 bases and the J gene lost 1 base, with 17 bases spanning the gap. CDR1 is MNHEY and CDR2 is SMNVEV in the germline V gene (reference sequence). CDR3 size: 16 residues. CDR3 sequence reads: CATALEGRSYNSPLHF. CDR3 nucleotide sequence: TGTGCCACCGCCCTAGAGGGAAGGTCCTATAATTCACCCCTCCACTTT.

This clonotype was counted only a few times. The rearrangement uses TRBV18 and TRBJ1-6; perhaps TRBD1 as D (6 bases). Between the trimmed V and J ends, which lost 2 bases and 5 bases, there was a span of 10 bases. The length of the CDR3 is 15 residues. The germline CDR1 and CDR2 sequences are KGHSH and LQKENI. CDR3 DNA sequence: TGTGCCAGCTCACCAGGGGGCGGGGATAATTCACCCCTCCACTTT. It specifies CASSPGGGDNSPLHF.

V is TRBV6-5 and J is TRBJ2-1, with 8 bases aligning to TRBD2. Germline values: CDR1 MNHEY, CDR2 SVGAGI. Trimming at V came to 5 bases and at J to 2 bases, leaving 5 bases not matched to a gene. CDR3 length: 15 amino acids. In DNA, the CDR3 is TGTGCCAGCAGTCAATCTAGCGGGCCCTACAATGAGCAGTTCTTC. Residues: CASSQSSGPYNEQFF.

CDR3 nucleotide sequence: TGTGCCAGCTCACGGAACCGGGACACTGAGCAGTTCTTC. Its translation is CASSRNRDTEQFF. The V call is TRBV18, the J call TRBJ2-1; D is perhaps TRBD1 (6 bases). Trimming stripped 4 bases from V and 9 bases from J, with 13 bases between. CDR1 and CDR2 (germline): KGHSH, LQKENI. This CDR3 is 13 amino acids long.

This clonotype was seen a handful of times. This chain links TRBV30 with TRBJ2-7; TRBD1 matches 11 bases. The CDR3 sequence is 14 residues long. From germline, CDR1 is GTSNPN and CDR2 SVGIG (reference sequence). V was pared by 3 bases and J by 1 base, with 2 bases of the junction left unmatched. CDR3 sequence reads: CAWSGDRGSYEQYF. The CDR3 nucleotides are TGTGCCTGGAGCGGGGACAGGGGGTCCTACGAGCAGTACTTC.

The CDR3 spells CSARDPSTLTTSEKLFF. The CDR3 region has the DNA TGCAGTGCTAGAGATCCCTCGACCCTGACCACAAGCGAAAAACTGTTTTTT. The chain has TRBV20-1 and TRBJ1-4; D is undetermined. The CDR3 length is 17 residues. The germline gives CDR1 DFQATT, CDR2 SNEGSKA (reference sequence). The ends were cut back, 0 bases at V and 8 bases at J, with 22 bases in the middle.

This chain connects TRBV19 to TRBJ2-1; 10 bases map to TRBD1. This CDR3 spans 12 amino acids. The germline V gene has CDR1 LNHDA and CDR2 SQIVND (reference sequence). J lost 15 bases, V lost 4 bases, and 6 bases had no gene match. This CDR3 reads CASSTGQGQRFF. CDR3 DNA sequence: TGTGCCAGTAGTACGGGACAGGGGCAACGGTTCTTC.

This clonotype was seen more than once but under ten times. The chain has TRBV20-1 and TRBJ1-5; maybe TRBD1 (5 bases). CDR1 and CDR2 from the germline V gene are DFQATT and SNEGSKA (reference sequence). This CDR3 region has 12 residues. Trimming stripped 5 bases from V and 4 bases from J, with 9 bases between. This chain's CDR3 is CSAVTANQPQHF. The CDR3 region has the DNA TGCAGTGCTGTGACAGCTAATCAGCCCCAGCATTTT.

The genes are TRBV6-6 and TRBJ2-5; TRBD1 or TRBD2 may be the D gene (5 bases each). The V end was cut by 5 bases, the J end by 5 bases, with 18 bases between. There are 15 residues in the CDR3. Germline V lookup: CDR1 MNHNY, CDR2 SVGAGI (reference sequence). The CDR3 here is CASSGAGTRRETQYF. CDR3 DNA sequence: TGTGCCAGCAGTGGAGCCGGGACCCGAAGGGAGACCCAGTACTTC.

The chain recombines TRBV11-2 with TRBJ2-1, with TRBD1 as a possible D gene (5 bases). Germline V gives CDR1 SGHAT, CDR2 FQNNGV. Trimming removed 2 bases from V and 6 bases from J, with 5 bases in between. The CDR3 is 12 amino acids. This CDR3 is CASSLQGNEQFF. The DNA of the CDR3 is TGTGCCAGCAGCTTACAGGGCAATGAGCAGTTCTTC. The full variable domain, completed using reference TRBV11-2 and TRBJ2-1, is EAGVAQSPRYKIIEKRQSVAFWCNPISGHATLYWYQQILGQGPKLLIQFQNNGVVDDSQLPKDRFSAERLKGVDSTLKIQPAKLEDSAVYLCASSLQGNEQFFGPGTRLTVL.

This clonotype was seen more than once but under ten times. The chain links TRBV7-2 to TRBJ2-1, with 7 bases lining up with TRBD1. V gave up 8 bases and J gave up 5 bases; unmatched junction bases: 6. Germline assignment: CDR1 SGHTA and CDR2 FQGNSA. This CDR3 has 13 amino acids. The CDR3 coding sequence is TGTGCCAGCGCCTCGACAGGGAACAATGAGCAGTTCTTC. It yields the protein CASASTGNNEQFF.

This clonotype was seen a few times. V gene TRBV6-2 or TRBV6-3 combines with J gene TRBJ2-7, with TRBD2 as a possible D gene (6 bases). Germline CDR1 MNHEY, CDR2 SVGEGT. V dropped 8 bases and J dropped 7 bases, with 12 bases sitting between them. The CDR3 is 11 amino acids. For the CDR3, the DNA is TGTGCCAGCCGCGAGGAGGGGGAGCAGTACTTC. Its translation is CASREEGEQYF.

The chain joins TRBV6-5 to TRBJ1-2, with 7 bases aligning to TRBD1. The CDR3 sequence is 16 residues long. Germline V CDR1 and CDR2: MNHEY, SVGAGI. V lost 0 bases, J lost 4 bases, and 8 bases stayed unmatched. CDR3 sequence reads: CASSYSKQGPFYGYTF. The CDR3 region has the DNA TGTGCCAGCAGTTACTCGAAACAGGGGCCATTCTATGGCTACACCTTC.

This clonotype has only a few counts. The chain joins TRBV7-2 to TRBJ2-5; 7 nucleotides align to TRBD1. With 2 bases clipped from V and 3 bases from J, the junction kept 6 bases outside the gene matches. The CDR3 totals 15 residues. Per germline, CDR1 SGHTA and CDR2 FQGNSA. CDR3 sequence (DNA): TGTGCCAGCAGCTTAAGGGGACAGAGAAAAGAGACCCAGTACTTC. It specifies CASSLRGQRKETQYF. Full variable domain (missing parts from reference TRBV7-2 and TRBJ2-5): GAGVSQSPSNKVTEKGKDVELRCDPISGHTALYWYRQSLGQGLEFLIYFQGNSAPDKSGLPSDRFSAERTGGSVSTLTIQRTQQEDSAVYLCASSLRGQRKETQYFGPGTRLLVL.

V and J are TRBV7-2 and TRBJ2-2; TRBD2 agrees at 11 bases. CDR1 is SGHTA and CDR2 is FQGNSA in the germline V gene. The length of the CDR3 is 17 residues. V trimming: 1 base; J trimming: 4 bases; junction bases outside the gene matches: 5. In DNA, the CDR3 is TGTGCCAGCAGCTTAGTTCCCCTAGCGGGAGGCACCGGGGAGCTGTTTTTT. Translated, it gives CASSLVPLAGGTGELFF.

The rearrangement links TRBV27 to TRBJ1-2, with TRBD1 identical over 9 bases. The CDR3 consists of 15 residues. With 5 bases clipped from V and 8 bases from J, the junction kept 12 bases outside the gene matches. Germline values: CDR1 MNHEY, CDR2 SMNVEV (reference sequence). The CDR3 here is CASSRGGQGREGYTF. The DNA of the CDR3 is TGTGCCAGCAGTCGGGGGGGACAGGGTCGTGAAGGCTACACCTTC.

V usage is TRBV11-2 and J usage is TRBJ2-1; TRBD1 aligns across 8 bases. CDR1 and CDR2 (germline): SGHAT, FQNNGV. CDR3 size: 15 residues. V shed 1 base, J shed 7 bases, and the junction held 6 bases outside the gene matches. CDR3 coding DNA: TGTGCCAGCAGCTTAGTGGGACAGGCCTCGAATGAGCAGTTCTTC. Translating gives CASSLVGQASNEQFF.